This TCR beta chain emerged from a study of T cell responses to AZD1222 COVID-19 vaccine. Study-wide background: Pooled samples include second doses given at about 4 or 12 weeks. General study results and limits: There were mostly white British donors and more females than males, and clonal diversity was possibly underestimated. Vaccine-associated CD4 TCRs spanned spike, dominant at 160-218 and 743-854. Every sample of the repertoires postdated the peak T cell response.

Clones were sequenced by immunoSEQ multiplex PCR, and TCRdb holds only the in-frame ones, with some missing. The sample lists around 76,000 clones; approximately 81% were seen once. Note on this clone: As yet, its antigen is unknown.

V was pared by 8 bases and J by 6 bases, with 8 bases of the junction left unmatched. The germline CDR1 and CDR2 sequences are SGHTA and FQGTGA. The CDR3 totals 13 residues. The sample was peripheral blood, taken on day 0 of AZD1222 vaccination. This sequence joins TRBV7-3 and TRBJ2-7; 9 bases align to TRBD1. The sequence was collected from an adult in good health. The CDR3 region is CASAAGQGGEQYF. CDR3 DNA sequence: TGTGCCAGCGCAGCGGGACAGGGCGGCGAGCAGTACTTC.